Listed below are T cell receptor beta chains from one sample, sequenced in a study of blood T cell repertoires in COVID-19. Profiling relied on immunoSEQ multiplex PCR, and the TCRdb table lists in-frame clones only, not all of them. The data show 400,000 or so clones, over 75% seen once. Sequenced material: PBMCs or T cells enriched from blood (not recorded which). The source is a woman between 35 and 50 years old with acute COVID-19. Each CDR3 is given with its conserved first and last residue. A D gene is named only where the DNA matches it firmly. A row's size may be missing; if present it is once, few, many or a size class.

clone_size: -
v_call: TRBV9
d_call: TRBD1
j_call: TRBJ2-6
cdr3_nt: TGTGCCAGCAGCGCCACAGGGGGGACAGGGGCCAACGTCCTGACTTTC
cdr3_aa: CASSATGGTGANVLTF

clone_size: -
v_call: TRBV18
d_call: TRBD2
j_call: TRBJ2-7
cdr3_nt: TGTGCCAGCTCACAAACTAGCGGGGGTTCCGAGCAGTACTTC
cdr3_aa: CASSQTSGGSEQYF

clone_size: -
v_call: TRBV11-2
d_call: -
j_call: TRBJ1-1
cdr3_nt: TGTGCCAGCAGCTTAGATTTAGCGGTCAATGAAGCTTTCTTT
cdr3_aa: CASSLDLAVNEAFF

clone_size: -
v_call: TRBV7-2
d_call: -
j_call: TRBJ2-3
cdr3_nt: TGTGCCAGCAGCTTACCCCCCCAGGGATTCACAGATACGCAGTATTTT
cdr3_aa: CASSLPPQGFTDTQYF

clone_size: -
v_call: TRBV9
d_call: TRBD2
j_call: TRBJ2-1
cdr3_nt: TGTGCCAGCAGCGGTGGGACTAGCGGGGTCGATGAGCAGTTCTTC
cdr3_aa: CASSGGTSGVDEQFF

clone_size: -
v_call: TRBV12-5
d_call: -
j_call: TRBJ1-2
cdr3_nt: TGTGCTAGTGCCCGGGGAGACTATGGCTACACCTTC
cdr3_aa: CASARGDYGYTF

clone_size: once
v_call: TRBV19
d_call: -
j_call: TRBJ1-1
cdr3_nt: TGTGCCAGTAGTATATGGTCAGGTCCCACTGAAGCTTTCTTT
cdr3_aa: CASSIWSGPTEAFF

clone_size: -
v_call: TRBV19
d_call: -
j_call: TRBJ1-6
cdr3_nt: TGTGCCAGTAGAAAAACAGGGTGGAGGAGTGATAATTCACCCCTCCACTTT
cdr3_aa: CASRKTGWRSDNSPLHF

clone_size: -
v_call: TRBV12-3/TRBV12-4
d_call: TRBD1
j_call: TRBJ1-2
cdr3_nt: TGTGCCAGCAGTTGGGGACAGGCGGGCTACACCTTC
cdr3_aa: CASSWGQAGYTF

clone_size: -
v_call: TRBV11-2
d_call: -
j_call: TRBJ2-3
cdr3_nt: TGTGCCAGCAGCTTAGATCAGGGTACAGGGTCAGATACGCAGTATTTT
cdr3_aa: CASSLDQGTGSDTQYF

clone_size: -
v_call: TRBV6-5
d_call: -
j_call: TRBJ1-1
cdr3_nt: TGTGCCAGCATCCCATCGGGGGGGCGGATCACTGAAGCTTTCTTT
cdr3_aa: CASIPSGGRITEAFF

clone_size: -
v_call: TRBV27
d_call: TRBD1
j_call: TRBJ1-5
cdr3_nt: TGTGCCAGCAGGTCTTACAGGGGGGACAATCAGCCCCAGCATTTT
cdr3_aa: CASRSYRGDNQPQHF

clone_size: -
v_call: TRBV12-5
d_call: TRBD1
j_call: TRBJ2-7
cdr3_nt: TGTGCTAGTGGTCAATCCGGGACAGGGTGGGAGCAGTACTTC
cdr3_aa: CASGQSGTGWEQYF

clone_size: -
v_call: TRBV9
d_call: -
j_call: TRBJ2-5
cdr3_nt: TGTGCCAGCAGCGTAGGGCCTGGAGGGACCCAGTACTTC
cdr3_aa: CASSVGPGGTQYF

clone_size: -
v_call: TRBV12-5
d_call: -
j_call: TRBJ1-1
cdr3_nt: TGTGCTAGTGGCCTTACGTCTCTTGAGGCTTTCTTT
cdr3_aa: CASGLTSLEAFF

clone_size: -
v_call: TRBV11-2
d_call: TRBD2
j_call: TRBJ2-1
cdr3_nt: TGTGCCAGCAGCTACGGGGGGTCTGAGCAGTTCTTC
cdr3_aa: CASSYGGSEQFF

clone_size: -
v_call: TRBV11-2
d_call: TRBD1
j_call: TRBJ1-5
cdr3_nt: TGTGCCAGCAGCGCCCTGACAGGGTCAAATCAGCCCCAGCATTTT
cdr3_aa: CASSALTGSNQPQHF

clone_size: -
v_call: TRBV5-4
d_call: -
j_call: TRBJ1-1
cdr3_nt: TGTGCCAGCAGTGCCCCGGGGGGGATAGAAGCTTTCTTT
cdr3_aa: CASSAPGGIEAFF

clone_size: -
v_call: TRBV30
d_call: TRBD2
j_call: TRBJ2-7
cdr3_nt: TGTGCCTGGAGTGTGGGGGGGTCGACCTACGAGCAGTACTTC
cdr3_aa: CAWSVGGSTYEQYF

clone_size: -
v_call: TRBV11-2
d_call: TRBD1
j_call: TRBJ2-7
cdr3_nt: TGTGCCAGCAGCCCACGACAGGGGGCGGGTGAGCAGTACTTC
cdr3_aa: CASSPRQGAGEQYF

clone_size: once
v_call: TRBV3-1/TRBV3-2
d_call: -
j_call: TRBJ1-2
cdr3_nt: TGTGCCGGCAGCCACCGGGATTTTTTCCCTTTAGAAGGCTACACCTTC
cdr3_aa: CAGSHRDFFPLEGYTF

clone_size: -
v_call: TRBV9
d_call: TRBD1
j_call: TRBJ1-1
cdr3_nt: TGTGCCAGCAGCGTAGCCAGGGACAGGGATTATACTGAAGCTTTCTTT
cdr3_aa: CASSVARDRDYTEAFF

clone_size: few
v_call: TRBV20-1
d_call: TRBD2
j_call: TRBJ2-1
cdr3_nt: TGCAGTGCTAGTTTCGGCGGGGGGGCCCCGGCCCAAGGAAATGAGCAGTTCTTC
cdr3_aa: CSASFGGGAPAQGNEQFF

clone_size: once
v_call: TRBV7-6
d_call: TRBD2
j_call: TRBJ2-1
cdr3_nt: TGTGCCAGCAGCTTCTACAGCGGGGCAACTTACAATGAGCAGTTCTTC
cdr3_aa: CASSFYSGATYNEQFF

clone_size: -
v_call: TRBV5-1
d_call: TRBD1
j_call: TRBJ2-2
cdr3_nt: TGCGCCAGTCAAGTCCTGGTTTTAGGACAGGGGGACACCGGGGAGCTGTTTTTT
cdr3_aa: CASQVLVLGQGDTGELFF

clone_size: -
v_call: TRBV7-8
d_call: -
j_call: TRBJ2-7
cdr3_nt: TGTGCCAGCAGCTTTGAGGTCTCGGCTCCTTACGAGCAGTACTTC
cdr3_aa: CASSFEVSAPYEQYF

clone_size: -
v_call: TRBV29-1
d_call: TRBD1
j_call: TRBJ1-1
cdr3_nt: TGCAGCGTTAGCGAGGGGGCGCAGAACACTGAAGCTTTCTTT
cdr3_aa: CSVSEGAQNTEAFF

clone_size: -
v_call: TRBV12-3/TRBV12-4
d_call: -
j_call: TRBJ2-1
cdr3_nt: TGTGCCAGCAGTTTAGACAGGGTGAATGAGCAGTTCTTC
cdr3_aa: CASSLDRVNEQFF

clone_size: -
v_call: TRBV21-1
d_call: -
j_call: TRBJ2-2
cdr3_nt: -
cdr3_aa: CASSMRVGGGTYTGELFF

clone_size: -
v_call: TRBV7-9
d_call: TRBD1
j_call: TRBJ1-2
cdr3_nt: TGTGCCAGCAGCTTAGAGGCAGGGGGCGATGGCTACACCTTC
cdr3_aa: CASSLEAGGDGYTF

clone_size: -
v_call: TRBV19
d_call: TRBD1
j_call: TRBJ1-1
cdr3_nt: TGTGCCAGTAGTAGCTTACAGGGGCCCACTGAAGCTTTCTTT
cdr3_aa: CASSSLQGPTEAFF

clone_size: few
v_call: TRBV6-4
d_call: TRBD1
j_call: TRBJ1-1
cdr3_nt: TGTGCCAGCACTAAAACCCCGGGACAGGGATTCACTGAAGCTTTCTTT
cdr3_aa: CASTKTPGQGFTEAFF

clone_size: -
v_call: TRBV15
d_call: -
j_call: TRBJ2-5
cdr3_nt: TGTGCCACCAGCAGAGCGGGGTTCGAGACCCAGTACTTC
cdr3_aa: CATSRAGFETQYF

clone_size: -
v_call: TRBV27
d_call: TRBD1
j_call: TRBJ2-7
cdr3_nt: TGTGCCAGCAGTTCAGGGGGCTCGGCCGAGCAGTACTTC
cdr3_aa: CASSSGGSAEQYF

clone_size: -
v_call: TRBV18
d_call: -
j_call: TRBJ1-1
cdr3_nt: TGTGCCAGCTCACCCCGGACAGCTGAAGCTTTCTTT
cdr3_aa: CASSPRTAEAFF

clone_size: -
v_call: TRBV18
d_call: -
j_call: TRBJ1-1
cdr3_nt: TGTGCCAGCTCACCAGGCCTGGTGACTGAAGCTTTCTTT
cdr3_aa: CASSPGLVTEAFF

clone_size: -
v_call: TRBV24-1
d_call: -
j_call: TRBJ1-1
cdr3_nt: TGTGCCACCCCTTACCCTGCGGCGGTCACTGAAGCTTTCTTT
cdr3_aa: CATPYPAAVTEAFF

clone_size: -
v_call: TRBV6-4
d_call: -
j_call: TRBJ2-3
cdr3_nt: TGTGCCAGCAGTGACGGAGAGGAAAAAGATACGCAGTATTTT
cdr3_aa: CASSDGEEKDTQYF

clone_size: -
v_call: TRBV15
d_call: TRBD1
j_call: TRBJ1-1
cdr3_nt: TGTGCCACCAGCAGCAGGGGGCCATACACTGAAGCTTTCTTT
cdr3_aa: CATSSRGPYTEAFF

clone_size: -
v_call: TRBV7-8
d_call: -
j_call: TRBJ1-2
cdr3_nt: TGTGCCAGCAGCGGGGCGCGGGGGGGTTCGGGCCTGAGCTATGGCTACACCTTC
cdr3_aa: CASSGARGGSGLSYGYTF